The clone carrying this TCR beta chain was counted at least ten times. No antigen is known for it. The data originate from a study of T cells in Graves' hyperthyroidism and ophthalmopathy. Findings of the study overall: Ophthalmopathy, as predicted by the model, came a median roughly 6.5 months after the prediction. Classification by a 13 V-J model distinguished ophthalmopathy from stable hyperthyroidism. Researchers found most expanded thyroid clonotypes above 0.001 in blood as well.

This CDR3 comprises 17 residues. J was trimmed by 7 bases and V by 1 base; bases with no gene match: 11. The germline V gene encodes CDR1 SGHNT and CDR2 YENEEA. Authors of the study amplified TCR beta CDR3 regions from RNA transcripts. Using the HTBI primer set, a first-round RT-PCR was run on the TCR CDR3. Via MiXCR, TCRdb re-called the multiplex PCR reads, giving one row per CDR3 protein. Altogether 350,000 to 450,000 distinct CDR3 sequences are present, over 12% being singletons, with the ten largest covering 25% to 30%. Lactation, pregnancy, other autoimmune disease or uncontrolled infection led to exclusion of patients.

The chain joins TRBV11-3 to TRBJ2-1, with TRBD2 matching over 9 bases. This sequence originates from a man aged 50 to 60 with Graves' ophthalmopathy. The specimen was blood. The CDR3 reads CASSLGSGLAGLNEQFF. CDR3 nucleotide sequence: TGTGCCAGCAGCTTAGGATCGGGGCTAGCGGGGCTAAATGAGCAGTTCTTC.